Reported below is one TCR beta chain. This clonotype was observed many times. What antigen it recognizes has not been identified. No base qualities exist here, and no much larger clone lies one base off it. The TCR beta CDR3 regions were amplified from RNA transcripts. The first round of RT-PCR for the TCR CDR3 was performed with the HTBI primer set and the Qiagen OneStep RT-PCR kit. Libraries were constructed in a second round of multiplex PCR, after which size selection and purification were performed. Sequencing of the libraries was done on an Illumina HiSeq2000 using paired-end 100 bp reads. Per the authors' processing: SOAPnuke was used to process the raw data, throwing out any read that contained adapters or uncalled bases, had a mean Phred below 15, or lacked an exact constant-primer or identifier match. High-quality paired reads were merged with COPE v1.2.5, and unique nucleotide sequences were defined as clonotypes. MiTCR v1.1 was used to align the clonotypes against IMGT TRBV, TRBD and TRBJ reference segments. The analysis included only V-J combinations with a frequency above 0.0001, which together covered about 99% of the repertoires. A TCS score was defined as the ratio between F50 (clonal expansion) and ExV (chaos), using BLOSUM62-based TCRdist between CDR3 peptides within each V-J. Welch's t-statistics and random forest reduced roughly 540 V-J features to 10 to 15, which were used in a naive Bayes classifier (R e1071). TCRdb's own reprocessing of the public reads used fastp at Q25 and MiXCR and kept productive beta chains. Every distinct CDR3 protein forms one entry, paired with its most common genes and DNA. TCRdb assigned the V and J calls; the authors' analysis was not used. The sample data list some 300,000 distinct CDR3 sequences, and 15% to 20% of these were observed just once. Under 45% of the sample belongs to the ten largest clones.

The sample comes from a study of T cells in Graves' hyperthyroidism and ophthalmopathy (dated by TCRdb to 2018 to 2020). For context, the study as a whole: Peripheral blood was sampled at the time of initial diagnosis, prior to any treatment. For training and testing, the 100 or so patients in the discovery cohort were randomly divided in a 7:3 ratio. In addition, the study compared T-cell repertoires in thyroid tissue and in blood from roughly six Graves' hyperthyroidism patients. To identify distinguishing TCR V-J signatures, a discovery cohort of some 99 patients was used, comprising under 45 with Graves' ophthalmopathy and 57 with stable Graves' hyperthyroidism. Whether ophthalmopathy could be predicted prospectively was tested in an independent validation cohort made up of fewer than 20 hyperthyroidism patients plus 17 patients who later progressed to ophthalmopathy. Once sampling was done, hyperthyroidism patients were given methimazole at a starting dose of 30 mg daily, whereas ophthalmopathy patients were given high-dose intravenous methylprednisolone. The paper reports TCR Vbeta CDR3 sequencing of over 130 peripheral blood samples: over 40 ophthalmopathy, about 75 hyperthyroidism and approximately 17 progressor patients.

The CDR3, from cysteine to phenylalanine, totals 14 residues. Kept here is only the CDR3 DNA, which spans 42 bases and is read in frame from base 1. V loses 7 bases at its end and J loses 9 bases; junction bases beyond the gene matches: 14. The germline V gene yields MNHNS for CDR1 and SASEGT for CDR2. In the ophthalmopathy patients, disease was moderately to severely active, with a Clinical Activity Score of 3 or more, a NOSPECS grade of 4 or more, and a duration of less than 3 months. Any patient with an uncontrolled infection, another autoimmune disease, pregnancy or lactation was excluded. Diagnoses were based on clinical symptoms, serum thyroxine and TRAb, thyroid ultrasound and orbital computed tomography. PBMCs were isolated from approximately 10 ml of fresh peripheral blood by Ficoll-Paque density gradient centrifugation. Trizol reagent was used to extract total RNA, and RNA quality was then checked on an Agilent 2100 Bioanalyzer.

Overall results and qualifications from the work: In validation, the model predicted progression to ophthalmopathy a median of 6.5 months before onset, with approximately 71% sensitivity and about 75% specificity. No statistical method was used to fix the sample size in advance, and group allocation was not hidden from the investigators. Most expanded thyroid clonotypes (frequency above 0.001) were also found in blood, which suggests that blood repertoires may mirror thyroid immune responses. A model built on a 13 V-J signature distinguished ophthalmopathy from stable hyperthyroidism, reaching around 88% sensitivity and around 81% specificity in cross-validation and 80%/75% in testing.

The sample taken for sequencing was blood. This clonotype was sampled from a middle-aged man with Graves' ophthalmopathy. The sequence is built from TRBV6-1 and TRBJ2-7, and TRBD2 aligns with 8 junction nucleotides. The CDR3 protein is CASMVSGKYTRQYF. The nucleotide sequence reads TGTGCCAGCATGGTTAGCGGGAAATATACACGGCAGTACTTC.